This TCR beta chain was recovered during a study of regulatory T cells in long-lasting Graves disease. A few counts support this clonotype. CDR3 length: 15 residues. CDR1 SGHRS and CDR2 YFSETQ come from the germline V gene. Trimming pared 3 bases from V and 0 bases from J, leaving 10 bases between. Arm-PCR with iRepertoire HTBI primers amplified the CDR3 regions for these TCR beta libraries. Each CDR3 protein is one row after TCRdb ran MiXCR on the multiplex PCR reads. The sample records some 600,000 distinct CDR3 sequences, 15% to 20% being singletons. The time point denotes: newly diagnosed GD, antithyroid drugs for less than 3 months. The TCR library was made from RNA extracted from PBMCs. These same records also appear under a second study, on T cells in Graves' hyperthyroidism and ophthalmopathy. That investigation notes: The HTBI set primed first-round TCR CDR3 RT-PCR. Researchers found most expanded thyroid clonotypes above 0.001 in blood as well.

The V and J genes are TRBV5-1 and TRBJ2-4; D ambiguous. The sequence derives from a man younger than 30 with Graves disease. This specimen consisted of peripheral blood mononuclear cells (PBMCs), obtained at new diagnosis, from a patient treated with antithyroid drugs. The CDR3 region is CASSSLAGAKNIQYF. The CDR3 DNA reads TGCGCCAGCAGCTCACTGGCCGGAGCCAAAAACATTCAGTACTTC.